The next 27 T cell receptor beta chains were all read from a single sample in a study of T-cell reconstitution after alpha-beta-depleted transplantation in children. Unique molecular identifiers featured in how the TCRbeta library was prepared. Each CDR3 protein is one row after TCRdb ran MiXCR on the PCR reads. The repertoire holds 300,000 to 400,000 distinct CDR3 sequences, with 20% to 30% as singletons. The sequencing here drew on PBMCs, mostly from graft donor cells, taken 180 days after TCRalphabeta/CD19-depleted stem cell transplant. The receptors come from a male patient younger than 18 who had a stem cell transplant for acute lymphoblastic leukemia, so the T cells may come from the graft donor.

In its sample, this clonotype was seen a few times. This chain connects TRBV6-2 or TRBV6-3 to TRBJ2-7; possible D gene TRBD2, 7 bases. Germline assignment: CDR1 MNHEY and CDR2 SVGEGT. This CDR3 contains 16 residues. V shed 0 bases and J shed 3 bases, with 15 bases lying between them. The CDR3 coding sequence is TGTGCCAGCAGTTACTCTGTCCGGGGGGCCAACTACGAGCAGTACTTC. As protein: CASSYSVRGANYEQYF.

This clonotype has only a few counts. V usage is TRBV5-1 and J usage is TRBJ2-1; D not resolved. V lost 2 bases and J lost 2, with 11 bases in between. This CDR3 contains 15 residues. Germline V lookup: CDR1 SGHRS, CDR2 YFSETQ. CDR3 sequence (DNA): TGCGCCAGCAGCTTTCTTGGCGGTCCCTACAATGAGCAGTTCTTC. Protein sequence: CASSFLGGPYNEQFF.

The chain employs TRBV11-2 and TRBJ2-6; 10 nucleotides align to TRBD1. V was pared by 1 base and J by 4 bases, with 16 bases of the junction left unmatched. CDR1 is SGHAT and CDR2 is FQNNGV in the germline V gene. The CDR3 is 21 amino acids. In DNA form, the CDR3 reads TGTGCCAGCAGCTTAGGCCCCCGGGACAGGGGCGTCTTGGTCGGGGCCAACGTCCTGACTTTC. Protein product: CASSLGPRDRGVLVGANVLTF.

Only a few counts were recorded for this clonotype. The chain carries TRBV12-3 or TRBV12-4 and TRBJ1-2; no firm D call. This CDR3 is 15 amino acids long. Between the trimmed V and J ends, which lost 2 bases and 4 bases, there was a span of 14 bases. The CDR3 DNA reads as TGTGCCAGCAGTTTATTTGGCGGTTTAAGCTATGGCTACACCTTC. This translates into CASSLFGGLSYGYTF.

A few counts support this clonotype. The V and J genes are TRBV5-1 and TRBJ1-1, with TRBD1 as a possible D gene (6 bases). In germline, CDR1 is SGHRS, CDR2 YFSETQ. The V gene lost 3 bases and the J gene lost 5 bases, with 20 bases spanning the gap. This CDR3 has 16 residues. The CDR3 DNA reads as TGCGCCAGCAGCTACACCGGGACAAGGTATGCGACTGAAGCTTTCTTT. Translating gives CASSYTGTRYATEAFF.

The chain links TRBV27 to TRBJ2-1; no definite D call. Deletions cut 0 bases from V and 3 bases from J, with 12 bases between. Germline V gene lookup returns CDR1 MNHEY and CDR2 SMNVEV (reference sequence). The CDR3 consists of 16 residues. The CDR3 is CASSLSSRISYNEQFF. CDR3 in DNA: TGTGCCAGCAGTTTATCTTCCCGAATAAGCTACAATGAGCAGTTCTTC.

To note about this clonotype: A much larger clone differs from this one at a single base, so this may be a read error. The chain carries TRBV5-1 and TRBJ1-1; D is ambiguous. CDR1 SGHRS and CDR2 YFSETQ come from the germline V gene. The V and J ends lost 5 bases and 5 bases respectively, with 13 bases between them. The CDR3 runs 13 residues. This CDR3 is CASRVAGKTEAFF. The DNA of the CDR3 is TGCGCCAGCAGAGTTGCGGGCAAGACTGAAGCTTTCTTT.

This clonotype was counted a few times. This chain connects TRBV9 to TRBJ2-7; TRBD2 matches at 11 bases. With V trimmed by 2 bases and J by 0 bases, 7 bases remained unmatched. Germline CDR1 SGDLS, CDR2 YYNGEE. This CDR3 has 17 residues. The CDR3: CASSVGLAGHSSYEQYF. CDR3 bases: TGTGCCAGCAGCGTCGGACTAGCGGGCCACAGCTCCTACGAGCAGTACTTC.

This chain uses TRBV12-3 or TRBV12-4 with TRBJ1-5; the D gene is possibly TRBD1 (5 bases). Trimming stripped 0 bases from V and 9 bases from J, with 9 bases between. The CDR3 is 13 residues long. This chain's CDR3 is CASSLAQGRPQHF. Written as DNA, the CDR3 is TGTGCCAGCAGTTTAGCGCAGGGACGGCCCCAGCATTTT.

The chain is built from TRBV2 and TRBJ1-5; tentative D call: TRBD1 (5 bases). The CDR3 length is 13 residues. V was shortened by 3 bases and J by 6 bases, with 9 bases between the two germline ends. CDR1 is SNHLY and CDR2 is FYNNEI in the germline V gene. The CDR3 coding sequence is TGTGCCAGCAGTGACAGGGCTCCTCAGCCCCAGCATTTT. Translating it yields CASSDRAPQPQHF.

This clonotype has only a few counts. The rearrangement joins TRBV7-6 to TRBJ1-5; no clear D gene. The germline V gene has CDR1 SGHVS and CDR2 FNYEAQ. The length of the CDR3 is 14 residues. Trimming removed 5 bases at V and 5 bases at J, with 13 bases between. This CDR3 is CASSPAGVYQPQHF. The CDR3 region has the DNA TGTGCCAGCAGCCCCGCGGGTGTATATCAGCCCCAGCATTTT.

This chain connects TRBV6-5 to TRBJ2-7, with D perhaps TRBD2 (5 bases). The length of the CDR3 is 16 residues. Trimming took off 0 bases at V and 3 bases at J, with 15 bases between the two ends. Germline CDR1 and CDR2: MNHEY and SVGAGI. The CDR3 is CASSYSRERGYYEQYF. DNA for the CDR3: TGTGCCAGCAGTTACTCGAGGGAGAGAGGCTACTACGAGCAGTACTTC.

CDR3 protein: CASSLVQGSTYEQYF. DNA for the CDR3: TGCGCCAGCAGCTTGGTACAGGGGTCTACCTACGAGCAGTACTTC. J is TRBJ2-7 and V is TRBV5-1, with 7 bases aligning to TRBD1. The CDR3 has 15 residues. V trimming: 0 bases; J trimming: 2 bases; junction bases outside the gene matches: 5. Germline V CDR1 and CDR2: SGHRS, YFSETQ.

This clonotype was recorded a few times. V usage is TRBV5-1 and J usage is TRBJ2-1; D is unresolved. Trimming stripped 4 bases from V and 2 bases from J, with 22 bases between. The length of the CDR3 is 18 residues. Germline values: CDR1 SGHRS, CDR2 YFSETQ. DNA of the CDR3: TGCGCCAGCAGCCCTAGGATCACGAATGTGGGAACCTACAATGAGCAGTTCTTC. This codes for CASSPRITNVGTYNEQFF.

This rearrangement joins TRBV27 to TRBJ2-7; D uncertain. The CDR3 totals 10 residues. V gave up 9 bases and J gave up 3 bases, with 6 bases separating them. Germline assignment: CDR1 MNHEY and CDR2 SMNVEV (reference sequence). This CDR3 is CARDGYEQYF. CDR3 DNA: TGTGCCAGGGATGGCTACGAGCAGTACTTC.

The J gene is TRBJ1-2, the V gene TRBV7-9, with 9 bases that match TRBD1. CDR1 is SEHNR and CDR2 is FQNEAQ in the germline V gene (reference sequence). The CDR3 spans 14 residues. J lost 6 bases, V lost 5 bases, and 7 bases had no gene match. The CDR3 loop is CASSPRGQGDGYTF. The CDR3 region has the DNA TGTGCCAGCAGCCCGAGGGGACAGGGAGATGGCTACACCTTC.

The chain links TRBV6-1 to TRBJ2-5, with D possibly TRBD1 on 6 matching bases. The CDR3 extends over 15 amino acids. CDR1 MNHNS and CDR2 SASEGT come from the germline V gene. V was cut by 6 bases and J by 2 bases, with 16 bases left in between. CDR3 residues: CASSSLTGSQETQYF. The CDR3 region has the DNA TGTGCCAGCAGCTCCCTGACAGGCTCTCAAGAGACCCAGTACTTC.

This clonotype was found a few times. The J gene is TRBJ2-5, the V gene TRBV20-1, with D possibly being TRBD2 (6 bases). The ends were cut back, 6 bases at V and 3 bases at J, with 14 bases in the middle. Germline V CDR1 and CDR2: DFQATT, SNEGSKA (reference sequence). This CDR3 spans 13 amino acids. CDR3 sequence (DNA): TGCAGTGCGACGACTAGTTCAAAAGAGACCCAGTACTTC. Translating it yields CSATTSSKETQYF.

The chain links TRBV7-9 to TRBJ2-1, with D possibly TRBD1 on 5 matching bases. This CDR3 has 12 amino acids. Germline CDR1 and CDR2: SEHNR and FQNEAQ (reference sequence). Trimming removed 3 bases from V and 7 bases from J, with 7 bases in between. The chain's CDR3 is CASSFRGNEQFF. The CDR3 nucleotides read TGTGCCAGCAGCTTTAGGGGAAATGAGCAGTTCTTC.

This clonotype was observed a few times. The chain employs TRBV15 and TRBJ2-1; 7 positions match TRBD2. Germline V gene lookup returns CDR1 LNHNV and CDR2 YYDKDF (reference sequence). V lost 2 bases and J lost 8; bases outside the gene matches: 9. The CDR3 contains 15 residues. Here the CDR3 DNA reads TGTGCCACCAGCAGATGGGGGGGGGTTAGGGATGAGCAGTTCTTC. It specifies CATSRWGGVRDEQFF. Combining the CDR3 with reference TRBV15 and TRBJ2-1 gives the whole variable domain DAMVIQNPRYQVTQFGKPVTLSCSQTLNHNVMYWYQQKSSQAPKLLFHYYDKDFNNEADTPDNFQSRRPNTSFCFLDIRSPGLGDTAMYLCATSRWGGVRDEQFFGPGTRLTVL.

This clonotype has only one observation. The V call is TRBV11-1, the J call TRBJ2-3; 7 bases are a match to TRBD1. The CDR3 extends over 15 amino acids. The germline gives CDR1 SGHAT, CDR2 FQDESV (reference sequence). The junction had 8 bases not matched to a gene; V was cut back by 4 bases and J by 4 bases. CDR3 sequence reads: CASSSTGTFSDTQYF. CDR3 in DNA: TGTGCCAGCAGCTCGACAGGGACGTTCTCAGATACGCAGTATTTT.

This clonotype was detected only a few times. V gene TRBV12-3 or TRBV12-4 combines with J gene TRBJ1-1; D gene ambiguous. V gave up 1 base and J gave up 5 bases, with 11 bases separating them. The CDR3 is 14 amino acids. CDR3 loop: CASSLGGLGTEAFF. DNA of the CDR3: TGTGCCAGCAGTTTAGGAGGGCTGGGGACTGAAGCTTTCTTT.

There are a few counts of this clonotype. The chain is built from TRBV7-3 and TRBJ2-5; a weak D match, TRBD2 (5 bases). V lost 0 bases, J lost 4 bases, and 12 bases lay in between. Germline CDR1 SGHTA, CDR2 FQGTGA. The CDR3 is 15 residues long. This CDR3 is CASSLTGLGVETQYF. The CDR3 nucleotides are TGTGCCAGCAGCTTAACCGGTCTGGGAGTAGAGACCCAGTACTTC. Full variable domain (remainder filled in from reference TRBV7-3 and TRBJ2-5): GAGVSQTPSNKVTEKGKYVELRCDPISGHTALYWYRQSLGQGPEFLIYFQGTGAADDSGLPNDRFFAVRPEGSVSTLKIQRTERGDSAVYLCASSLTGLGVETQYFGPGTRLLVL.

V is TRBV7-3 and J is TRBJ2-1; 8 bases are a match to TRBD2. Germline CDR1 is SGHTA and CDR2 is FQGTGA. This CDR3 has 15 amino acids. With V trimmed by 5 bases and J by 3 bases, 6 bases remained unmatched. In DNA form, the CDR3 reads TGTGCCAGCAGCATCACTAGCGGAAACTACAATGAGCAGTTCTTC. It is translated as CASSITSGNYNEQFF.

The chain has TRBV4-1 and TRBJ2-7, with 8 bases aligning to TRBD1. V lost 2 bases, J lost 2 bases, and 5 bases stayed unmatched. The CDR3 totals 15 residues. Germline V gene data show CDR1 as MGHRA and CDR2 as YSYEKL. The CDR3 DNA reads TGCGCCAGCAGCCAAAGGACAGGGACCCCCTACGAGCAGTACTTC. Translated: CASSQRTGTPYEQYF.

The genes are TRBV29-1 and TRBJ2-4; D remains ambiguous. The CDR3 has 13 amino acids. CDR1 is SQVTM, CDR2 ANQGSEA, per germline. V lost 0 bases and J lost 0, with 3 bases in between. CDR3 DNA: TGCAGCGTTGAAGACAGAGCCAAAAACATTCAGTACTTC. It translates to CSVEDRAKNIQYF. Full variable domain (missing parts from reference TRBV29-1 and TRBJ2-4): SAVISQKPSRDICQRGTSLTIQCQVDSQVTMMFWYRQQPGQSLTLIATANQGSEATYESGFVIDKFPISRPNLTFSTLTVSNMSPEDSSIYLCSVEDRAKNIQYFGAGTRLSVL.

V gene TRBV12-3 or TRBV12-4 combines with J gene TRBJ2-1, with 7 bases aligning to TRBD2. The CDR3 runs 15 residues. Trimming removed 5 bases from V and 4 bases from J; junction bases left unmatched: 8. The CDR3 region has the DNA TGTGCCAGCAGTCCGTTACGGACTAGTTACAATGAGCAGTTCTTC. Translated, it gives CASSPLRTSYNEQFF.